This TCR beta chain was recovered during a study of blood T cell repertoires in COVID-19. Study overall: The United States, Italy and Spain were the sources of the acute and convalescent COVID-19 samples. PBMCs, B-cell-depleted T cells, or T cells were the source of the cDNA or gDNA that made up the material.

The authors' processing: Nucleated cell number was recorded as an estimate derived from reference gene primer amplification. Generated by immunoSEQ multiplex PCR, the TCRdb table keeps only in-frame clones and is missing some. That table gives V, J and clone size, and the DNA gave D and trimming. The sample carries roughly 300,000 clones, 65% to 90% recorded once. Germline V gene sequence: CDR1 MNHEY, CDR2 SVGAGI. The CDR3 covers 12 residues. V was trimmed by 6 bases and J by 11 bases, leaving 16 bases between them. The material sequenced was peripheral blood. The TCR comes from a human donor in a cohort sampled during active COVID-19. The rearrangement joins TRBV6-5 to TRBJ1-1; tentatively, D is TRBD1 (6 bases). The CDR3 loop is CASSPDRMKAFF. The CDR3 nucleotides are TGTGCCAGCAGCCCCGACAGGATGAAGGCTTTCTTT.